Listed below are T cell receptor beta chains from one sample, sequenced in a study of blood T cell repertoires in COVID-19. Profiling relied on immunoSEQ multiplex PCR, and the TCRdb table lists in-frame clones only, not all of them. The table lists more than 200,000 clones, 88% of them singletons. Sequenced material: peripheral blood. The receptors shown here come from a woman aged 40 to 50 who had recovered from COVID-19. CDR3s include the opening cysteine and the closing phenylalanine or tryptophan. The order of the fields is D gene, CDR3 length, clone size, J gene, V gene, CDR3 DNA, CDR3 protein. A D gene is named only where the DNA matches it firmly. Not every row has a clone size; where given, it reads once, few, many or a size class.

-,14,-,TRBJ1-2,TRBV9,TGTGCCAGCAGCGTTGGAGGGAGCTCCTATGGCTACACCTTC,CASSVGGSSYGYTF
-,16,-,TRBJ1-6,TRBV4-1,TGCGCCAGCAGCCAAGATCGACAGGCTAGTCTGTCACCCCTCCACTTT,CASSQDRQASLSPLHF
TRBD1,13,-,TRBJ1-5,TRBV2,TGTGCCAGCAGCGACACAGGGGGACAGCCCCAGCATTTT,CASSDTGGQPQHF
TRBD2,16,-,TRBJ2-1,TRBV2,TGTGCCAGCAGTGATCGGGAGGTAGCGGGGGGTTGGGAGCAGTTCTTC,CASSDREVAGGWEQFF
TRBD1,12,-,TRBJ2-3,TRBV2,TGTGCCAGCAGTTACAGGGGCGATACGCAGTATTTT,CASSYRGDTQYF
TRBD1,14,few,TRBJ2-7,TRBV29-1,TGCAGCGTAGTACCGGGACAGCGGTCATCCGAGCAGTACTTC,CSVVPGQRSSEQYF
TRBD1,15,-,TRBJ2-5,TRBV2,TGTGCCAGCATGGGAGACAGGGGGCAAGGAGAGACCCAGTACTTC,CASMGDRGQGETQYF
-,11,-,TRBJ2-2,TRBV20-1,TGCAGTGCTAACAGGGACCGGGAGCTGTTTTTT,CSANRDRELFF
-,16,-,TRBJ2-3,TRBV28,TGTGCCAGCAGCCGGGCCGGGGTGACTAGCACAGATACGCAGTATTTT,CASSRAGVTSTDTQYF
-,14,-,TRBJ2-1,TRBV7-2,TGTGCCAGCAGCTTAATGGGGCTGTGGAATGAGCAGTTCTTC,CASSLMGLWNEQFF
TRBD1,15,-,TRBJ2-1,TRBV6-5,TGTGCCAGCAGGGGCGACAGGGCCTCCTACAATGAGCAGTTCTTC,CASRGDRASYNEQFF
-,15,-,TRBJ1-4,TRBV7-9,TGTGCCAGCAGCCCCCGTGGACAGCCAAATGAAAAACTGTTTTTT,CASSPRGQPNEKLFF
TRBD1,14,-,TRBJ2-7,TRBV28,TGTGCCAGCAAAGCACCGGGACAGCTCGACGAGCAGTACTTC,CASKAPGQLDEQYF
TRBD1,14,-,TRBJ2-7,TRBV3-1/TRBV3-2,TGTGCCAGCAGCCAATTGGGACAGGCCTACGAGCAGTACTTC,CASSQLGQAYEQYF
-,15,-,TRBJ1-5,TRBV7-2,TGTGCCAGCAGCTTAGAGAGGACAATCAATCAGCCCCAGCATTTT,CASSLERTINQPQHF
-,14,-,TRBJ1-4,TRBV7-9,TGTGCCAGCAGCCACCGGGAGCGTTCTGAAAAACTGTTTTTT,CASSHRERSEKLFF
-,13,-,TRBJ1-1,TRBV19,TGTGCCAGTAGCTTCGCACGGGGCACTGAAGCTTTCTTT,CASSFARGTEAFF
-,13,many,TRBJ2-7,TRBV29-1,TGCAGCGTTGACCCGACAGGCTCCTACGAGCAGTACTTC,CSVDPTGSYEQYF
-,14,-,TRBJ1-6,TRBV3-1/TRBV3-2,TGTGCCAGCAGCCAAGGCACAATTAATTCACCCCTCCACTTT,CASSQGTINSPLHF
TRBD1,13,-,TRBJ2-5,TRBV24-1,TGTGCCACCAGTGGCAGGGGGCCAGAGACCCAGTACTTC,CATSGRGPETQYF
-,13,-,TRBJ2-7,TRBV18,TGTGCCAGCTCAACTCGGGACACGCCGGAGCAGTACTTC,CASSTRDTPEQYF
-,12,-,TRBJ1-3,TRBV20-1,TGCAGTGCTAGTCATCGGGGTAACACCATATATTTT,CSASHRGNTIYF
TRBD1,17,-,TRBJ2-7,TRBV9,TGTGCCAGCAGCTCCGGGACAGGGCTGGGATCACCCTACGAGCAGTACTTC,CASSSGTGLGSPYEQYF
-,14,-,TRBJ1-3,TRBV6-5,TGTGCCAGCAGTTCCGGGTGGGCTGGAAACACCATATATTTT,CASSSGWAGNTIYF
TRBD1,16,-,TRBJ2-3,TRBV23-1,TGCGCCAGCAGTCATGAGGGACAGGGGTGTTCAGATACGCAGTATTTT,CASSHEGQGCSDTQYF
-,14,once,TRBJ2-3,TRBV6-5,TGTGCCAGCAGTTACTCGACAGGCACAGATACGCAGTATTTT,CASSYSTGTDTQYF
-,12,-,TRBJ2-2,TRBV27,TGTGCCAGCAGCATGGGGGGCGGGGAGCTGTTTTTT,CASSMGGGELFF